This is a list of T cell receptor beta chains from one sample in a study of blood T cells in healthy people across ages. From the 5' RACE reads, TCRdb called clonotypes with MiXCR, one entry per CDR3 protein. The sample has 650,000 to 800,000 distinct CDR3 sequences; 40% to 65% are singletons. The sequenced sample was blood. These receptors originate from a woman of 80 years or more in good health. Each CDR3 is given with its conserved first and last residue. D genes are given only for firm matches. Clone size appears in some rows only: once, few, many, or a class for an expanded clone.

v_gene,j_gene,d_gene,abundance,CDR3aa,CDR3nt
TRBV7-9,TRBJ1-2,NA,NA,CASSLDRLKNYGYTF,TGTGCCAGCAGCTTAGATAGACTGAAAAACTATGGCTACACCTTC
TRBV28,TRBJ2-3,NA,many,CASGQGSPHTQYF,TGTGCCAGCGGCCAGGGTTCCCCACATACGCAGTATTTT
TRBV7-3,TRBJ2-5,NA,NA,CASSLDAGEVETQYF,TGTGCCAGCAGCTTAGATGCGGGCGAGGTGGAGACCCAGTACTTC
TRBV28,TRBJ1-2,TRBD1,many,CASSLRTGGAYGYTF,TGTGCCAGCAGTTTAAGGACAGGGGGCGCCTATGGCTACACCTTC
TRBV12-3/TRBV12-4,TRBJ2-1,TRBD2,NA,CASSARTSGNEQFF,TGTGCCAGCAGTGCCCGGACTAGCGGTAATGAGCAGTTCTTC
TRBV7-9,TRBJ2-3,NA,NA,CASSKGDTQYF,TGTGCCAGCAGCAAGGGGGATACGCAGTATTTT
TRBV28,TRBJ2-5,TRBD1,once,CASSALRQGDQYF,TGTGCCAGCAGTGCCCTTCGACAGGGTGACCAGTACTTC
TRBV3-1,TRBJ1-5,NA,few,CASSQTRHQPQHF,TGTGCCAGCAGCCAAACCAGACATCAGCCCCAGCATTTT
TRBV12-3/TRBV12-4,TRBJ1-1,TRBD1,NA,CASSSTGSLRTEAFF,TGTGCCAGCAGCTCGACAGGGTCTTTGCGCACTGAAGCTTTCTTT
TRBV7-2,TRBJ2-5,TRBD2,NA,CASSPTSGRSQETQYF,TGTGCCAGCAGCCCGACTAGCGGGAGGAGTCAAGAGACCCAGTACTTC
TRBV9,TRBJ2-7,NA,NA,CASSVGGGENEQYF,TGTGCCAGCAGCGTAGGGGGGGGCGAGAACGAACAGTACTTC
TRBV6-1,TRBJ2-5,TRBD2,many,CASILSGGRETQYF,TGTGCCAGCATTCTAAGCGGCGGGAGAGAGACCCAGTACTTC
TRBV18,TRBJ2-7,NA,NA,CASSPYQYNEQYF,TGTGCCAGCTCACCATATCAGTACAATGAGCAGTACTTC
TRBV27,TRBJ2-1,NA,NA,CASSQLGWDPQFF,TGTGCCAGCAGTCAGCTTGGTTGGGACCCGCAGTTCTTC
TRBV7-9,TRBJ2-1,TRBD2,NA,CASSPSGEYYNEQFF,TGTGCCAGCAGCCCAAGCGGGGAATATTACAATGAGCAGTTCTTC
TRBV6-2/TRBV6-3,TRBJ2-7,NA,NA,CASSILTAWDEQYF,TGTGCCAGCAGTATTCTGACAGCCTGGGACGAGCAGTACTTC
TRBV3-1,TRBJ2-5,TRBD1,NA,CASSQDLRTGYEETQYF,TGTGCCAGCAGCCAAGATCTTCGGACAGGGTACGAAGAGACCCAGTACTTC
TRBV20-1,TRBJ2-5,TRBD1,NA,CSARVTGWAEETQYF,TGCAGTGCTAGAGTGACAGGGTGGGCCGAAGAGACCCAGTACTTC
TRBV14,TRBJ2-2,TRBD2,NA,CASSPWAGGTGELFF,TGTGCCAGCAGCCCATGGGCGGGAGGAACCGGGGAGCTGTTTTTT
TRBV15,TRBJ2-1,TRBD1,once,CATSGKGTGGYNEQFF,TGTGCCACCAGCGGCAAGGGGACAGGGGGCTACAATGAGCAGTTCTTC
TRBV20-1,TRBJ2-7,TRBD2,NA,CSAPTSGPGEQYF,TGCAGTGCCCCCACTAGCGGACCGGGGGAGCAGTACTTC
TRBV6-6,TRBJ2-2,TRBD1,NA,CASNYLGQGSTGELFF,TGTGCCAGCAATTACCTGGGACAGGGTAGCACCGGGGAGCTGTTTTTT
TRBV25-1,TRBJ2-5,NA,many,CASSDPARRLTGETQYF,TGTGCCAGCAGTGATCCCGCCCGCCGCCTCACAGGGGAGACCCAGTACTTC
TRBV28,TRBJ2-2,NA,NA,CASSSHGELFF,TGTGCCAGCAGTTCGCACGGGGAGCTGTTTTTT
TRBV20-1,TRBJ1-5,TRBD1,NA,CSARGQSNQPQHF,TGCAGTGCTAGGGGACAGAGCAATCAGCCCCAGCATTTT
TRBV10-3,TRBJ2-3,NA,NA,CAISLGRSTDTQYF,TGTGCCATCAGCCTCGGACGGAGCACAGATACGCAGTATTTT
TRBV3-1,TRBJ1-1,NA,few,CASSQAGVTEAFF,TGTGCCAGCAGCCAAGCCGGGGTCACTGAAGCTTTCTTT
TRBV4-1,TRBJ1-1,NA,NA,CASNQKVGGRGNTEAFF,TGCGCCAGTAACCAAAAAGTTGGGGGACGTGGGAACACTGAAGCTTTCTTT
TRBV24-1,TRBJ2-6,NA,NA,CATRSGSGANVLTF,TGTGCCACCAGAAGCGGTAGTGGGGCCAACGTCCTGACTTTC
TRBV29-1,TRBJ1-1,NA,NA,CSGRDTQNTEAFF,TGCAGCGGCCGGGACACCCAGAACACTGAAGCTTTCTTT
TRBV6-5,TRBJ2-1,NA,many,CASSYDPGSSEQFF,TGTGCCAGCAGTTATGATCCAGGGAGCAGTGAGCAGTTCTTC
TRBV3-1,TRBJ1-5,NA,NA,CTSSQNGNQPQHF,TGTACCAGCAGCCAAAACGGAAATCAGCCCCAGCATTTT
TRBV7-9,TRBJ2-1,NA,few,CASSLRQASSYNEQFF,TGTGCCAGCAGCTTAAGGCAGGCCAGCTCCTACAATGAGCAGTTCTTC
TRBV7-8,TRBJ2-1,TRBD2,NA,CASSPIAGGRGNEQFF,TGTGCCAGCAGCCCTATAGCGGGAGGCAGAGGAAATGAGCAGTTCTTC